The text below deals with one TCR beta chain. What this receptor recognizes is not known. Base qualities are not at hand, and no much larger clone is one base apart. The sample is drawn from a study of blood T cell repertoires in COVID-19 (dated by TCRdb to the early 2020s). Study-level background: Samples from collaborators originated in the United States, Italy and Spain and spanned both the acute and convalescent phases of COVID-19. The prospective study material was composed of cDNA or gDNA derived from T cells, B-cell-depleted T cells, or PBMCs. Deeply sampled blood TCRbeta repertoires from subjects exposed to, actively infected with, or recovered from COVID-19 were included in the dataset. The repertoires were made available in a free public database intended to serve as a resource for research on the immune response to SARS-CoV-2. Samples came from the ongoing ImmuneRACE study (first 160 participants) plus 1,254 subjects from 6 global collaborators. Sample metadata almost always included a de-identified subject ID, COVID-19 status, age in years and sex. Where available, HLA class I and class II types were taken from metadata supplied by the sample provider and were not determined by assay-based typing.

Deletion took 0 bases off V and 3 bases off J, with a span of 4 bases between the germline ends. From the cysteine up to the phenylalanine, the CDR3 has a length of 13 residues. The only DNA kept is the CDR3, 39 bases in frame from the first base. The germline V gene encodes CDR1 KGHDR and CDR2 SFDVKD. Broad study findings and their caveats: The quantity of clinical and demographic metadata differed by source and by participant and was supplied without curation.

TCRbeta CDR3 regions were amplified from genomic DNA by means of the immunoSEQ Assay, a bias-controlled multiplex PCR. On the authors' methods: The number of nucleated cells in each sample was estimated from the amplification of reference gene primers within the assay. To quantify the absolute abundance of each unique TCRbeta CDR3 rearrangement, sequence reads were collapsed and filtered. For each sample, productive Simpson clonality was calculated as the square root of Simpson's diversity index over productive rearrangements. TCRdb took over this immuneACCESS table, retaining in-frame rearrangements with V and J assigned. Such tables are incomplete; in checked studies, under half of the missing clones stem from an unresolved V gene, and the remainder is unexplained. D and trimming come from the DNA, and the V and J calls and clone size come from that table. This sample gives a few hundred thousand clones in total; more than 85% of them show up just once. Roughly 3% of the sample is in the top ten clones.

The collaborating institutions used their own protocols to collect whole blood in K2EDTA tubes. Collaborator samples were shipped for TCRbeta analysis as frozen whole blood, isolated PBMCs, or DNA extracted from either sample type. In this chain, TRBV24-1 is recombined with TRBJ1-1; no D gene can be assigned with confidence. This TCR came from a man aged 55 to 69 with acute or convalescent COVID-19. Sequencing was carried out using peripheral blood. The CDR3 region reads CATSDLTDTEAFF. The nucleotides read TGTGCCACCAGTGATTTGACGGACACTGAAGCTTTCTTT.